A single sample is the source of the 24 T cell receptor beta chains below, sequenced in a study of response to subunit inactivated influenza vaccine. Using its own MiXCR run on the RT-PCR reads, TCRdb lists one record per CDR3 protein. The sample consists of 550,000 to 600,000 distinct CDR3 sequences, approximately 10% of them appearing once. The source was PBMCs from blood, collected on the day of vaccination. The receptor set was obtained from a man in his fifties or sixties who received an inactivated influenza vaccine.

J is TRBJ2-7 and V is TRBV12-1. TRBV12-1 is deemed a pseudogene. This CDR3 spans 14 amino acids. The CDR3 coding sequence is TGTGCCAGCAGCTTTGTTTCCCTTATCGGCGAGCAGTACTTC. It is translated as CASSFVSLIGEQYF.

The V and J genes are TRBV7-3 and TRBJ2-7, with 7 bases matching TRBD2. The CDR3 extends over 16 amino acids. Germline V gene data show CDR1 as SGHTA and CDR2 as FQGTGA. Trimming cost V 2 bases and J 0 bases; bases outside gene matches: 7. The DNA of the CDR3 is TGTGCCAGCAGCTTATCTGGCGGGAGATCCTCCTACGAGCAGTACTTC. It is translated as CASSLSGGRSSYEQYF.

This clonotype came up a few times. The chain has TRBV10-3 and TRBJ1-3; weak D call: TRBD1 (5 bases). CDR1 and CDR2 (germline): ENHRY, SYGVKD. V was cut by 5 bases and J by 0 bases, with 11 bases left in between. There are 15 residues in the CDR3. CDR3 DNA: TGTGCCATCAGTACCGGGGCGAGCTCTGGAAACACCATATATTTT. It codes for CAISTGASSGNTIYF.

The rearrangement uses TRBV7-9 and TRBJ2-3; the match to TRBD2 covers 11 bases. CDR1 is SEHNR, CDR2 FQNEAQ, per germline (reference sequence). The length of the CDR3 is 16 residues. Unmatched junction bases numbered 11, after V lost 7 bases and J lost 5 bases. CDR3 residues: CASIMPLAGGLDTQYF. In DNA form, the CDR3 reads TGTGCCAGCATCATGCCCCTAGCGGGAGGTCTAGATACGCAGTATTTT.

There are many counts of this clonotype. The chain links TRBV28 to TRBJ1-5; D is undetermined. Per the germline V gene, CDR1 is MDHEN and CDR2 is SYDVKM. The CDR3 is made up of 12 amino acids. V was cut by 3 bases and J by 2 bases, with 2 bases left in between. As DNA, the CDR3 is TGTGCCAGCAGTTTTGGCAATCAGCCCCAGCATTTT. Translation gives CASSFGNQPQHF.

This clonotype was counted many times. The V and J genes are TRBV12-3 or TRBV12-4 and TRBJ2-3, with D uncertain. This CDR3 has 13 amino acids. V lost 6 bases, J lost 8 bases, and 15 bases lay in between. The CDR3 loop is CASSSGRASTQYF. DNA for the CDR3: TGTGCCAGCAGCTCAGGCCGAGCGTCTACGCAGTATTTT.

The gene calls are TRBV5-1 and TRBJ2-3; tentatively, D is TRBD1 or TRBD2 (5 bases each). From germline, CDR1 is SGHRS and CDR2 YFSETQ. The CDR3 is made up of 17 amino acids. V was clipped by 4 bases and J by 1 base, with 19 bases between them. CDR3 sequence: CASSRLVGDGRTDTQYF. CDR3 bases: TGCGCCAGCAGCCGGTTGGTAGGGGACGGCCGCACAGATACGCAGTATTTT.

This clonotype was detected a few times. The V call is TRBV4-3, the J call TRBJ2-7; the match to TRBD1 covers 10 bases. Trimming at V came to 0 bases and at J to 4 bases, leaving 6 bases not matched to a gene. Per germline, CDR1 LGHNA and CDR2 YSLEER. This CDR3 is 16 amino acids long. The CDR3 sequence: CASSQDPTGGWYEQYF. As DNA, the CDR3 is TGCGCCAGCAGCCAAGATCCGACAGGGGGCTGGTACGAGCAGTACTTC.

This clonotype was counted between two and nine times. CDR3 sequence reads: CASSQDRRLADYYNEQFF. Here the CDR3 DNA reads TGCGCCAGCAGCCAAGATCGAAGATTAGCGGATTACTACAATGAGCAGTTCTTC. The rearrangement joins TRBV4-1 to TRBJ2-1; perhaps TRBD2 as D (6 bases). Per the germline V gene, CDR1 is MGHRA and CDR2 is YSYEKL. Trimming removed 0 bases from V and 3 bases from J, with 18 bases in between. The CDR3 is 18 amino acids.

This clonotype has only a few counts. The genes are TRBV4-2 and TRBJ1-6; D gene unclear. This CDR3 has 14 amino acids. Deletions cut 1 base from V and 9 bases from J, with 10 bases between. Per the germline V gene, CDR1 is LGHNA and CDR2 is YNFKEQ. CDR3 DNA sequence: TGTGCCAGCAGCCAAGGGCAGTGGAGTTCACCCCTCCACTTT. It specifies CASSQGQWSSPLHF.

J is TRBJ1-1 and V is TRBV29-1; 7 nucleotides match TRBD1. The CDR3 has 13 amino acids. Unmatched junction bases numbered 13, after V lost 6 bases and J lost 9 bases. Germline lookup yields CDR1 SQVTM and CDR2 ANQGSEA. In DNA form, the CDR3 reads TGCAGCGTGGAAAACAGGGGAACCCGAAAAGCTTTCTTT. It specifies CSVENRGTRKAFF.

A few counts support this clonotype. The chain links TRBV15 to TRBJ2-1; D remains unclear. This CDR3 contains 12 residues. Trimming shortened V by 5 bases and J by 7 bases, and 9 bases separated the two germline ends. The germline V gene encodes CDR1 LNHNV and CDR2 YYDKDF (reference sequence). The CDR3 here is CATSFRFNEQFF. The CDR3 region has the DNA TGTGCCACCAGCTTCCGATTTAATGAGCAGTTCTTC.

This clonotype was picked up many times. This chain uses TRBV5-1 with TRBJ1-3; D remains unclear. This CDR3 region has 12 residues. V was trimmed by 4 bases and J by 7 bases, leaving 9 bases between them. The germline CDR1 and CDR2 sequences are SGHRS and YFSETQ. The CDR3 DNA sequence: TGCGCCAGCAGCGATACGAGCAACACCATATATTTT. It yields the protein CASSDTSNTIYF.

This clonotype occurred many times. The chain has TRBV11-2 and TRBJ2-4; the match to TRBD1 covers 10 bases. CDR1 and CDR2 (germline): SGHAT, FQNNGV. This CDR3 comprises 17 residues. Germline trimming cut 5 bases from V and 1 base from J; bases unmatched to any gene: 8. The CDR3 DNA reads TGTGCCAGCAGCCAAATAGACAGGGGGCTTGCCAAAAACATTCAGTACTTC. Translated, it gives CASSQIDRGLAKNIQYF.

The gene calls are TRBV10-3 and TRBJ2-7; tentatively, D is TRBD2 (5 bases). Germline CDR1 ENHRY, CDR2 SYGVKD. Trimming stripped 8 bases from V and 2 bases from J, with 10 bases between. The CDR3 loop spans 12 amino acids. The CDR3 nucleotides read TGTGCCATCGGCGGGCCCGCCTACGAGCAGTACTTC. Translation gives CAIGGPAYEQYF.

This clonotype was found many times. The chain has TRBV20-1 and TRBJ2-2; TRBD2 matches at 13 bases. The CDR3 runs 15 residues. The germline V gene encodes CDR1 DFQATT and CDR2 SNEGSKA (reference sequence). With 6 bases clipped from V and 2 bases from J, the junction kept 3 bases outside the gene matches. The CDR3: CSAQGLAGNTGELFF. The CDR3 DNA sequence: TGCAGTGCCCAGGGACTAGCGGGAAACACCGGGGAGCTGTTTTTT.

This clonotype is a singleton in its sample. The chain joins TRBV5-1 to TRBJ2-5, with D possibly matching TRBD2 (6 bases). The ends were cut back, 4 bases at V and 4 bases at J, with 17 bases in the middle. Germline values: CDR1 SGHRS, CDR2 YFSETQ. The CDR3 totals 15 residues. The CDR3 nucleotides are TGCGCCAGCAGCACTCAGAGCAGGAGGGGAGAGACCCAGTACTTC. It translates to CASSTQSRRGETQYF.

At least ten counts were recorded for this clonotype. This chain connects TRBV20-1 to TRBJ2-3, with no clear D. Trimming removed 2 bases from V and 4 bases from J, with 4 bases in between. The length of the CDR3 is 11 residues. Germline CDR1 reads DFQATT; CDR2 reads SNEGSKA (reference sequence). The CDR3 region is CSARFADTQYF. CDR3 in DNA: TGCAGTGCTAGATTCGCAGATACGCAGTATTTT.

The chain carries TRBV12-3 or TRBV12-4 and TRBJ2-2, with D uncertain. This CDR3 contains 14 residues. V lost 6 bases and J lost 1, with 9 bases in between. The CDR3, as DNA: TGTGCCAGCAGGACACCTCAGAACACCGGGGAGCTGTTTTTT. Translated: CASRTPQNTGELFF.

This clonotype was detected a few times. This chain links TRBV5-1 with TRBJ2-5; D unresolved. This CDR3 spans 9 amino acids. Deletions cut 7 bases from V and 9 bases from J, with 7 bases between. Germline V gene lookup returns CDR1 SGHRS and CDR2 YFSETQ. Written as DNA, the CDR3 is TGCGCCAGCTGGGGTGCCCAGTACTTC. It encodes CASWGAQYF.

This clonotype turned up a few times. The rearrangement joins TRBV5-1 to TRBJ1-1; tentatively, D is TRBD1 (6 bases). CDR1 SGHRS and CDR2 YFSETQ come from the germline V gene. The CDR3 is 16 amino acids. Trimming cost V 4 bases and J 5 bases, with 21 bases left between them. For the CDR3, the DNA is TGCGCCAGCAGCACTGCCGGGACACTCGTGGGGACTGAAGCTTTCTTT. Encoded protein: CASSTAGTLVGTEAFF.

This clonotype was counted ten times or more. The chain uses TRBV28 and TRBJ2-7, with TRBD2 matching 8 bases. The V segment lost 3 bases and the J segment 0 bases; nucleotides outside the gene matches: 7. CDR3 length: 16 residues. The germline CDR1 and CDR2 sequences are MDHEN and SYDVKM. CDR3 sequence reads: CASSFSLAGLSYEQYF. The CDR3 region has the DNA TGTGCCAGCAGTTTCAGCCTAGCGGGCCTCTCCTACGAGCAGTACTTC.

At least ten counts were recorded for this clonotype. The CDR3 nucleotides are TGTGCCAGCAGCTTGACAGGCCGTACGCAGTATTTT. The encoded protein is CASSLTGRTQYF. The chain recombines TRBV7-8 with TRBJ2-3; perhaps TRBD1 as D (6 bases). Trimming took off 3 bases at V and 8 bases at J, with 9 bases between the two ends. CDR1 is SGHVS, CDR2 FQNEAQ, per germline. The CDR3 has 12 residues. The whole variable domain, filled in from reference TRBV7-8 and TRBJ2-3, reads GAGVSQSPRYKVAKRGQDVALRCDPISGHVSLFWYQQALGQGPEFLTYFQNEAQLDKSGLPSDRFFAERPEGSVSTLKIQRTQQEDSAVYLCASSLTGRTQYFGPGTRLTVL.

In DNA form, the CDR3 reads TGTGCCAGCAGTCCCACTAGCGGAGGATTGGAGACCCAGTACTTC. It translates to CASSPTSGGLETQYF. The chain recombines TRBV27 with TRBJ2-5; 8 nucleotides agree with TRBD2. This CDR3 comprises 15 residues. Germline values: CDR1 MNHEY, CDR2 SMNVEV (reference sequence). J gave up 5 bases and V 5 bases, and 10 bases lay outside the gene matches.